Each of the 5 T cell receptor beta chains below was sequenced from the same sample in a study of blood T cells in healthy people across ages. Using a J-beta primer mix together with a sample-barcoded 5' primer, a second PCR was run for about 7 to 12 cycles. TCRdb redid the calling of the 5' RACE reads with MiXCR, one entry per CDR3 protein. Among approximately 730,000 distinct CDR3 sequences listed, 43% were seen once. The specimen was blood. The receptors shown here come from a woman aged 55-75 years in good health.

The J gene is TRBJ2-3, the V gene TRBV3-1; 8 positions agree with TRBD2. This CDR3 region has 13 residues. The J segment lost 6 bases and the V segment lost 3 bases, leaving 2 bases of the junction unmatched. Germline V gene data show CDR1 as LGHDT and CDR2 as YNNKEL (reference sequence). The CDR3 DNA follows: TGTGCCAGCAGCCACCAGCGGGAGGATACGCAGTATTTT. This encodes CASSHQREDTQYF.

V usage is TRBV9 and J usage is TRBJ2-1, with 8 bases matching TRBD1. V lost 0 bases, J lost 2 bases, and 10 bases stayed unmatched. Per germline, CDR1 SGDLS and CDR2 YYNGEE. This CDR3 contains 18 residues. The CDR3 DNA follows: TGTGCCAGCAGCGTAGGTTTGCGGCAGGGGGCCACCTACAATGAGCAGTTCTTC. Translation: CASSVGLRQGATYNEQFF.

The chain combines TRBV5-1 with TRBJ2-6; 12 nucleotides line up with TRBD2. Germline CDR1 reads SGHRS; CDR2 reads YFSETQ. The V gene end was trimmed by 6 bases and the J gene end by 4 bases; junction bases not matched to a gene: 5. The CDR3 has 16 residues. The CDR3 coding sequence is TGCGCCAGCACCAGACTAGCGGGGGAAGGGGCCAACGTCCTGACTTTC. Translated: CASTRLAGEGANVLTF. Combining the CDR3 with reference TRBV5-1 and TRBJ2-6 gives the whole variable domain KAGVTQTPRYLIKTRGQQVTLSCSPISGHRSVSWYQQTPGQGLQFLFEYFSETQRNKGNFPGRFSGRQFSNSRSEMNVSTLELGDSALYLCASTRLAGEGANVLTFGAGSRLTVL.

The V call is TRBV14, the J call TRBJ2-7, with a weak D call TRBD2 (6 bases). CDR3 length: 13 amino acids. Germline V gene lookup returns CDR1 SGHDN and CDR2 FVKESK. V shed 5 bases and J shed 7 bases, with 15 bases lying between them. CDR3 protein: CASSKGLEYEQYF. The CDR3 DNA reads TGTGCCAGCAGCAAGGGACTCGAATATGAGCAGTACTTC.

The CDR3 protein is CASSGSAAYNEQFF. DNA for the CDR3: TGTGCCAGCAGTGGGTCCGCCGCCTACAATGAGCAGTTCTTC. This sequence joins TRBV2 and TRBJ2-1; D is unresolved. Germline assignment: CDR1 SNHLY and CDR2 FYNNEI. V lost 4 bases and J 2 bases, leaving 9 bases between the germline ends. The CDR3 spans 14 residues.